Listed below are T cell receptor beta chains from one sample, sequenced in a study of cytomegalovirus exposure and HLA in healthy donors. TCRdb keeps only in-frame clones here, not all; method: immunoSEQ multiplex PCR. The sample has around 180,000 clones, 80% seen once. Sample: PBMCs. The receptors were gathered from a man younger than 45 in good health and CMV-seropositive. The CDR3 runs from the conserved cysteine through the conserved F or W. D genes are given only for firm matches. Only part of the rows carry a size: once, few, many, or a class if the clone is expanded.

j_gene,d_gene,len,abundance,v_gene,CDR3aa,CDR3nt
TRBJ2-1,NA,14,NA,TRBV6-7,CASSTRGGLYGQFF,TGTGCCAGCAGTACTCGCGGAGGCCTATATGGGCAGTTCTTC
TRBJ2-5,TRBD2,15,NA,TRBV27,CASSWTSSSGQTQYF,TGTGCCAGCAGTTGGACTAGTTCGTCGGGACAGACCCAGTACTTC
TRBJ2-7,TRBD1,16,NA,TRBV7-8,CASSLVGDSVIYEQYF,TGTGCCAGCAGCTTAGTCGGGGACAGTGTAATCTACGAGCAGTACTTC
TRBJ2-2,TRBD2,17,few,TRBV7-9,CASSLGGLAGNTGELFF,TGTGCCAGCAGCTTAGGGGGACTAGCGGGGAACACCGGGGAGCTGTTTTTT
TRBJ2-6,NA,19,NA,TRBV14,CASSQVYGRGIAGANVLTF,TGTGCCAGCAGCCAAGTTTACGGCAGGGGAATAGCTGGGGCCAACGTCCTGACTTTC
TRBJ1-5,NA,15,NA,TRBV7-2,CASSLAGGQNQPQHF,TGTGCCAGCAGCTTAGCGGGTGGGCAGAATCAGCCCCAGCATTTT
TRBJ2-2,NA,14,NA,TRBV6-1,CATTGRADTGELFF,TGTGCCACTACAGGACGGGCGGACACCGGGGAGCTGTTTTTT
TRBJ2-3,TRBD2,15,NA,TRBV11-2,CASSRNSGGADTQYF,TGTGCCAGCAGCCGAAATAGCGGGGGGGCAGATACGCAGTATTTT
TRBJ2-7,NA,14,NA,TRBV5-8,CASSLGQGFYEQYF,TGTGCCAGCAGCTTGGGCCAGGGATTCTACGAGCAGTACTTC
TRBJ1-2,NA,12,NA,TRBV4-1,CASSQAGYGYTF,TGCGCCAGCAGCCAAGCAGGCTATGGCTACACCTTC
TRBJ1-1,NA,14,few,TRBV28,CASSVTPLSTEAFF,TGTGCCAGCAGTGTAACCCCTCTGAGCACTGAAGCTTTCTTT
TRBJ1-1,NA,13,NA,TRBV27,CASSLIGDTEAFF,TGTGCCAGCAGTTTAATCGGGGACACTGAAGCTTTCTTT
TRBJ1-5,NA,14,NA,TRBV7-9,CASSPGGGNQPQHF,TGTGCCAGCAGCCCGGGGGGAGGCAATCAGCCCCAGCATTTT
TRBJ2-1,TRBD2,16,NA,TRBV5-1,CASSLGRSGGANEQFF,TGCGCCAGCAGCTTGGGGCGGAGCGGGGGGGCGAATGAGCAGTTCTTC
TRBJ2-7,NA,14,NA,TRBV18,CASSPTGDSYEQYF,TGTGCCAGCTCACCGACAGGAGACTCCTACGAGCAGTACTTC
TRBJ2-7,NA,14,NA,TRBV13,CASTLGLSSYEQYF,TGTGCCAGCACCTTAGGACTTAGCTCCTACGAGCAGTACTTC
TRBJ2-1,NA,12,NA,TRBV15,CATSRGTVEQFF,TGTGCCACCAGCAGAGGGACAGTCGAGCAGTTCTTC
TRBJ2-7,NA,15,NA,TRBV7-9,CSSSYTDSSSYEQYF,TGTTCCAGCAGCTACACGGACAGCTCATCCTACGAGCAGTACTTC
TRBJ2-3,TRBD2,18,NA,TRBV27,CASSFQYLAGGRTDTQYF,TGTGCCAGCAGTTTCCAGTACCTAGCGGGAGGCCGGACAGATACGCAGTATTTT
TRBJ1-4,NA,19,NA,TRBV4-2,CASSREKSGSPWWAEKLFF,TGTGCCAGCAGCCGAGAAAAGAGTGGCAGCCCCTGGTGGGCTGAAAAACTGTTTTTT
TRBJ2-5,NA,17,NA,TRBV23-1,CASSQSGQRQSQETQYF,TGCGCCAGCAGTCAATCCGGTCAGCGACAGTCCCAAGAGACCCAGTACTTC
TRBJ2-2,TRBD2,15,NA,TRBV6-4,CASSRTSGDTGELFF,TGTGCCAGCAGTCGGACTAGCGGGGACACCGGGGAGCTGTTTTTT
TRBJ1-5,TRBD1,16,few,TRBV6-6,CASSPFDRGGNQPQHF,TGTGCCAGCAGTCCATTCGACAGGGGTGGCAATCAGCCCCAGCATTTT
TRBJ1-2,TRBD1,15,NA,TRBV19,CASSTGTGTGEGYTF,TGTGCCAGTAGTACCGGAACCGGGACAGGGGAAGGCTACACCTTC
TRBJ2-1,TRBD2,16,once,TRBV28,CASSSTSGRAYNEQFF,TGTGCCAGCAGTTCTACTAGCGGGAGGGCATACAATGAGCAGTTCTTC
TRBJ1-1,NA,18,NA,TRBV18,CASNPTAVTVPMNTEAFF,TGTGCCAGCAACCCCACAGCAGTTACAGTTCCTATGAACACTGAAGCTTTCTTT